This T cell receptor beta chain came from a study of OX40 agonist ivuxolimab in advanced cancers. For context, the study as a whole: Ivuxolimab, which targeted the costimulatory receptor OX40 (CD134), was an agonistic, fully human IgG2 monoclonal antibody. Intravenous ivuxolimab was administered to patients every 2 weeks at six dose levels: 0.01, 0.1, 0.3, 1.5, 3 and 10 mg/kg. Of the roughly 51 patients in dose escalation, around 20 had hepatocellular carcinoma, around 15 had melanoma, 9 had renal cell carcinoma and 9 had head and neck cancer. In the dose-escalation cohort, about four fifths of patients were male, and the mean age was 60 years with a range of roughly 20 to 80. Patients were allowed to have had prior anti-PD-1, anti-PD-L1 or anti-CTLA-4 therapy, and 40% of the dose-escalation patients had previously received checkpoint inhibitors. Partial responses were achieved by three dose-escalation patients, of whom one had hepatocellular carcinoma and two had cutaneous melanoma. The purpose of peripheral TCRbeta sequencing was to test whether ivuxolimab changed TCR sequence diversity and led to clonal T-cell expansion. The paper describes the monotherapy dose-escalation part (N = 52 patients) of the phase I trial of ivuxolimab. Results the study describes overall, beyond this receptor: After ivuxolimab, more expanded clones were found on average in CD8+ T cells than in CD4+ T cells. Low levels of normalized T-cell clonal expansion were also seen in some nonresponding patients. At doses of 0.1 to 3.0 mg/kg, clonal expansion of both CD4+ and CD8+ blood T cells was observed from baseline to week 6. Antigen specificity was not determined for the clonally expanded peripheral T cells. In the 0.1-3.0 mg/kg groups, partial responders were among the patients with the lowest normalized peripheral clonal expansion, particularly in CD8+ T cells.

Spanning cysteine to phenylalanine, the CDR3 consists of 13 amino acids. The CDR3 DNA has 39 bases and is translated from base 1. As encoded in the germline V gene, CDR1 is MNHEY while CDR2 is SVGAGI. V gives up 7 bases and J gives up 4 bases, and the segment between their germline ends measures 11 bases. As concerns this clone: What antigen it recognizes has not been identified. Qualities for individual bases were not recorded, and no much larger clone is one base off.

The trial excluded patients who had a history of autoimmune disease or were on systemic immunosuppression. Peripheral blood for TCR sequencing was drawn from every dose cohort at baseline, at cycle 4 day 1 and at cycle 7 day 1. The samples were drawn from a first-in-human, open-label, multicenter phase I dose-escalation trial of ivuxolimab. Adults with locally advanced or metastatic melanoma, renal cell carcinoma, hepatocellular carcinoma or head and neck squamous cell carcinoma were enrolled in the trial. CD4+ and CD8+ T cells were sorted separately from peripheral blood before TCR sequencing. To sequence the TCRbeta CDR3 region, genomic DNA was isolated from the sorted cells. The immunoSEQ Assay was used to sequence the TCRbeta CDR3 regions. Entries here come from immuneACCESS through TCRdb and include only in-frame sequences with V and J called. Some clones fail to appear in such tables; in the studies checked, an unresolved V gene covers under half of the shortfall, and the cause of the remainder is unknown. The sample table lists roughly 48,000 clones, roughly 83% of them with a count of one. Jointly, the top ten make up around 1.1% of the sample.

The source material was CD4+ or CD8+ T cells sorted from blood, sampled in a trial of the OX40 agonist ivuxolimab. The clonotype originates from an adult with an advanced solid tumor such as melanoma, head and neck, liver or kidney cancer. This chain is built from TRBV6-5 and TRBJ2-1, with an unclear D gene assignment. CDR3 loop: CASTNTDYNEQFF. The nucleotide sequence reads as follows: TGTGCCAGCACCAACACGGATTACAATGAGCAGTTCTTC.